The 15 T cell receptor beta chains in this list originate from one sample, sequenced in a study of control samples from healthy donors and cancer patients. The assay was immunoSEQ multiplex PCR, and TCRdb's table has in-frame clones only and misses some. The table lists roughly 160,000 clones, about 90% of them singletons. Sequencing was carried out using blood. These receptors were collected from a woman in her 30s in good health.

This chain links TRBV2 with TRBJ1-2; D is possibly TRBD1 (6 bases). Trimming left V 7 bases short and J 8 bases short, with 11 bases between. The V gene's germline CDR1 is SNHLY and CDR2 FYNNEI. CDR3 length: 11 amino acids. The CDR3 reads CASTTGQGYTF. CDR3 sequence (DNA): TGTGCCAGCACCACCGGACAGGGCTACACCTTC.

The chain is built from TRBV6-5 and TRBJ1-4; perhaps TRBD1 as D (6 bases). The CDR3 consists of 15 residues. Trimming took off 7 bases at V and 8 bases at J, with 20 bases between the two ends. Germline V gives CDR1 MNHEY, CDR2 SVGAGI. In nucleotides, the CDR3 is TGTGCCAGCACCCCTCGGGGCACCGACAGGGAAAAACTGTTTTTT. It specifies CASTPRGTDREKLFF.

The chain couples TRBV28 to TRBJ1-5; weak D call: TRBD1 (5 bases). The CDR3 runs 16 residues. The V gene's germline CDR1 is MDHEN and CDR2 SYDVKM. V was clipped by 6 bases and J by 3 bases, with 18 bases between them. CDR3 loop: CASREFTGRINQPQHF. DNA for the CDR3: TGTGCCAGCAGGGAATTTACGGGACGGATCAATCAGCCCCAGCATTTT.

The chain links TRBV12-3 or TRBV12-4 to TRBJ1-5; tentative D call: TRBD1 (6 bases). Trimming pared 5 bases from V and 11 bases from J, leaving 16 bases between. CDR3 length equals 13 residues. As DNA, the CDR3 is TGTGCCAGCAGTACAGACAGGTACCAGTCCCAGCATTTT. Residues: CASSTDRYQSQHF.

The J gene is TRBJ1-2, the V gene TRBV25-1; TRBD1 matches 9 bases. This CDR3 spans 14 amino acids. The J segment lost 8 bases and the V segment lost 5 bases, leaving 9 bases of the junction unmatched. The V gene's germline CDR1 is MGHDK and CDR2 SYGVNS. This CDR3 is CASSTTGTGYGYTF. The CDR3 DNA reads as TGTGCCAGCAGTACCACCGGGACAGGGTACGGCTACACCTTC.

V usage is TRBV15 and J usage is TRBJ1-1, with 10 bases identical to TRBD1. With 3 bases clipped from V and 5 bases from J, the junction kept 9 bases outside the gene matches. There are 16 residues in the CDR3. The V gene's germline CDR1 is LNHNV and CDR2 YYDKDF (reference sequence). The CDR3 DNA reads as TGTGCCACCAGCAGGGTGGGGGACAGGGGTCGTACTGAAGCTTTCTTT. Protein sequence: CATSRVGDRGRTEAFF.

This clone was seen once. The rearrangement links TRBV6-5 to TRBJ1-5, with D possibly matching TRBD1 (6 bases). Per germline, CDR1 MNHEY and CDR2 SVGAGI. Trimming cost V 5 bases and J 2 bases, with 13 bases left between them. CDR3 length: 15 residues. This CDR3 reads CASSLHREGNQPQHF. CDR3 nucleotide sequence: TGTGCCAGCAGTCTTCACAGGGAGGGCAATCAGCCCCAGCATTTT.

The chain uses TRBV28 and TRBJ1-4; 7 bases are a match to TRBD1. After removal of 6 bases from V and 3 bases from J, the junction contained 16 bases not matched to a gene. This CDR3 is built from 18 residues. CDR1 is MDHEN and CDR2 is SYDVKM in the germline V gene. CDR3 loop: CASRRGRRKVRSNEKLFF. The CDR3 nucleotides read TGTGCCAGCAGGAGGGGGCGCCGCAAGGTTCGCTCTAATGAAAAACTGTTTTTT. Complete variable domain (other parts from reference TRBV28 and TRBJ1-4): DVKVTQSSRYLVKRTGEKVFLECVQDMDHENMFWYRQDPGLGLRLIYFSYDVKMKEKGDIPEGYSVSREKKERFSLILESASTNQTSMYLCASRRGRRKVRSNEKLFFGSGTQLSVL.

The chain joins TRBV5-4 to TRBJ2-7; 7 nucleotides agree with TRBD1. Germline V gene sequence: CDR1 SGHNT, CDR2 YYREEE (reference sequence). V was pared by 4 bases and J by 2 bases, with 9 bases of the junction left unmatched. The CDR3 contains 15 residues. The CDR3 here is CASSETGSATYEQYF. Here the CDR3 DNA reads TGTGCCAGCAGCGAGACAGGGTCCGCCACCTACGAGCAGTACTTC.

The rearrangement joins TRBV3-1 (or the pseudogene TRBV3-2) to TRBJ2-5; 9 bases line up with TRBD2. The CDR3 runs 17 residues. From germline, CDR1 is LGHDT and CDR2 YNNKEL (reference sequence). Unmatched junction bases numbered 11, after V lost 2 bases and J lost 4 bases. Here the CDR3 DNA reads TGTGCCAGCAGCCAACCCCCGCGGGAGGGGGGGCGAGAGACCCAGTACTTC. This translates into CASSQPPREGGRETQYF.

The V gene is TRBV5-1, the J gene TRBJ1-2; TRBD1 agrees at 11 bases. J gave up 12 bases and V 4 bases, and 5 bases lay outside the gene matches. Germline CDR1 SGHRS, CDR2 YFSETQ. The CDR3 runs to 12 residues. Written as DNA, the CDR3 is TGCGCCAGCAGCCCGGACAGGGGGCGTAACACCTTC. Translating gives CASSPDRGRNTF. Using reference TRBV5-1 and TRBJ1-2 for the parts outside the CDR3, the full variable domain is KAGVTQTPRYLIKTRGQQVTLSCSPISGHRSVSWYQQTPGQGLQFLFEYFSETQRNKGNFPGRFSGRQFSNSRSEMNVSTLELGDSALYLCASSPDRGRNTFGSGTRLTVV.

The chain has TRBV9 and TRBJ2-1; D unresolved. The germline CDR1 and CDR2 sequences are SGDLS and YYNGEE. This CDR3 is 14 amino acids long. The V end was cut by 4 bases, the J end by 3 bases, with 11 bases between. The CDR3 bases are TGTGCCAGCAGCCCCCGACACAACTACAATGAGCAGTTCTTC. It encodes CASSPRHNYNEQFF.

The rearrangement uses TRBV19 and TRBJ2-5; 8 bases map to TRBD1. The CDR3 runs to 17 residues. The germline V gene has CDR1 LNHDA and CDR2 SQIVND (reference sequence). The V gene end was trimmed by 6 bases and the J gene end by 5 bases; junction bases not matched to a gene: 17. DNA for the CDR3: TGTGCCAGTAGCTTAACTACGGGACAGGTCTATGGTGAGACCCAGTACTTC. Amino acids: CASSLTTGQVYGETQYF.

This sequence joins TRBV27 and TRBJ1-4, with 7 bases that match TRBD1. V lost 5 bases and J lost 8; bases outside the gene matches: 8. CDR1 and CDR2 (germline): MNHEY, SMNVEV (reference sequence). This CDR3 region has 14 residues. The CDR3 DNA is TGTGCCAGCAGTCACAGGGGTATGGGGGAAAAACTGTTTTTT. Translating it yields CASSHRGMGEKLFF.

This chain joins TRBV5-1 and TRBJ1-6; D ambiguous. Trimming removed 0 bases at V and 4 bases at J, with 11 bases between. The germline V gene encodes CDR1 SGHRS and CDR2 YFSETQ. CDR3 length: 16 residues. The CDR3 is CASSLVEQPYNSPLHF. The CDR3 region has the DNA TGCGCCAGCAGCTTGGTAGAACAGCCATATAATTCACCCCTCCACTTT.